Listed below are T cell receptor beta chains from one sample, sequenced in a study of T cells in Graves' hyperthyroidism and ophthalmopathy. TCRdb independently ran MiXCR on the multiplex PCR reads; one entry per CDR3 protein. The profile covers 300,000 to 400,000 distinct CDR3 sequences, with 21% appearing a single time and over 40% taken by the ten largest. Sequencing used blood. Source of these receptors: a woman in her forties or fifties with Graves' hyperthyroidism. Each CDR3 is given with its conserved first and last residue. The D gene is left open where the match is weak. Clone size appears in some rows only: once, few, many, or a class for an expanded clone.

CASSPPRGEQYF,TGTGCCAGCAGCCCCCCCCGGGGCGAGCAGTACTTC,TRBV28,few,TRBJ2-7,NA
CASSRGGAYEQYF,TGTGCCAGCAGCCGGGGGGGAGCCTACGAGCAGTACTTC,TRBV3-1,many,TRBJ2-7,TRBD2
CASSLVSNTEAFF,TGCGCCAGCAGCTTGGTTTCGAACACTGAAGCTTTCTTT,TRBV5-1,NA,TRBJ1-1,NA
CASSLWTDRGGNTEAFF,TGTGCCAGCAGCCTATGGACAGATCGAGGGGGGAACACTGAAGCTTTCTTT,TRBV5-5,NA,TRBJ1-1,NA
CASSSGLGGTAYNEQFF,TGTGCCAGCAGCTCCGGACTGGGAGGGACCGCTTACAATGAGCAGTTCTTC,TRBV28,NA,TRBJ2-1,TRBD2
CASSETGQPYNEQFF,TGTGCCAGCAGCGAGACAGGGCAGCCCTACAATGAGCAGTTCTTC,TRBV28,many,TRBJ2-1,TRBD1
CASKISRGAGELFF,TGTGCCAGCAAGATTAGCCGAGGCGCCGGGGAGCTGTTTTTT,TRBV6-4,few,TRBJ2-2,NA
CASSLKVTEAFF,TGTGCCAGCAGCCTTAAGGTCACTGAAGCTTTCTTT,TRBV28,many,TRBJ1-1,NA
CAWAVGEGTEAFF,TGTGCCTGGGCCGTGGGGGAAGGCACTGAAGCTTTCTTT,TRBV30,many,TRBJ1-1,NA
CAISESGLTDTQYF,TGTGCCATCAGTGAGTCGGGGCTCACAGATACGCAGTATTTT,TRBV10-3,few,TRBJ2-3,NA
CASSTTGIGSPLHF,TGTGCCAGCAGCACTACAGGGATCGGATCACCCCTCCACTTT,TRBV9,once,TRBJ1-6,NA
CASSETVGQETQYF,TGTGCCAGCAGCGAAACAGTGGGGCAAGAGACCCAGTACTTC,TRBV9,NA,TRBJ2-5,NA
CASSQGTAFNTEAFF,TGTGCCAGCAGCCAAGGGACAGCGTTTAACACTGAAGCTTTCTTT,TRBV3-1,many,TRBJ1-1,NA
CSARDHRTLGAYEQYF,TGCAGTGCTAGAGATCATCGGACACTAGGGGCCTACGAGCAGTACTTC,TRBV20-1,many,TRBJ2-7,NA
CASSERGELFF,TGTGCCAGCAGTGAAAGGGGGGAGCTGTTTTTT,TRBV2,many,TRBJ2-2,NA
CASSYLGAGYEQYF,TGTGCCAGCAGTTACCTAGGGGCTGGGTACGAGCAGTACTTC,TRBV6-6,many,TRBJ2-7,NA
CASSLGSRGNTGELFF,TGTGCCAGCAGTTTAGGGTCCAGGGGGAACACCGGGGAGCTGTTTTTT,TRBV12-3/TRBV12-4,NA,TRBJ2-2,NA
CASSPGTRQETQYF,TGTGCCAGCAGCCCCGGGACTAGACAAGAGACCCAGTACTTC,TRBV13,NA,TRBJ2-5,TRBD2
CASSLETRTAGELFF,TGCGCCAGCAGCTTGGAAACAAGAACGGCCGGGGAGCTGTTTTTT,TRBV5-1,many,TRBJ2-2,NA
CASSLVGDRGRGQPQHF,TGCGCCAGCAGCTTGGTCGGTGACAGGGGACGAGGACAGCCCCAGCATTTT,TRBV5-1,many,TRBJ1-5,TRBD1
CASSLNRQLTYEQYF,TGCGCCAGCAGCTTGAACCGACAACTTACCTACGAGCAGTACTTC,TRBV5-1,many,TRBJ2-7,NA
CASSLKREAHGELFF,TGTGCCAGCAGCTTAAAGCGGGAGGCCCACGGGGAGCTGTTTTTT,TRBV7-8,many,TRBJ2-2,TRBD2
CSARESGHSNQPQHF,TGCAGTGCTAGAGAGTCGGGGCATAGCAATCAGCCCCAGCATTTT,TRBV20-1,many,TRBJ1-5,NA
CSARAGGPLEQYF,TGCAGTGCTAGAGCGGGAGGGCCCCTCGAGCAGTACTTC,TRBV20-1,many,TRBJ2-7,TRBD2
CASRGVFNQPQHF,TGTGCCAGCCGGGGGGTCTTCAATCAGCCCCAGCATTTT,TRBV6-1,few,TRBJ1-5,NA
CASSLRDRDAEAFF,TGTGCCAGCAGTCTACGGGACAGGGACGCTGAAGCTTTCTTT,TRBV28,NA,TRBJ1-1,TRBD1
CASSRQGAPQETQYF,TGTGCCAGCAGTCGACAGGGGGCCCCCCAAGAGACCCAGTACTTC,TRBV2,few,TRBJ2-5,TRBD1
CASSSGTGLGTGELFF,TGTGCCAGCAGCTCCGGGACAGGGCTCGGCACCGGGGAGCTGTTTTTT,TRBV5-5,NA,TRBJ2-2,TRBD1
CASSPGPAGPYEQYF,TGTGCCAGCTCACCGGGCCCAGCGGGCCCCTACGAGCAGTACTTC,TRBV18,once,TRBJ2-7,NA
CASSYHTEAFF,TGTGCCAGCAGCTACCACACTGAAGCTTTCTTT,TRBV3-1,many,TRBJ1-1,NA
CASSPRQEGYTF,TGTGCCAGCTCACCCCGACAGGAAGGCTACACCTTC,TRBV18,many,TRBJ1-2,NA
CASSFGSGGPGFDEQFF,TGTGCCAGCAGCTTTGGTAGCGGGGGGCCAGGATTCGATGAGCAGTTCTTC,TRBV11-3,many,TRBJ2-1,TRBD2
CATSRDGGGYTF,TGTGCCACCAGCAGAGATGGGGGAGGCTACACCTTC,TRBV15,few,TRBJ1-2,NA
CASSEGLSGNTIYF,TGTGCCAGCAGTGAAGGCCTCTCTGGAAACACCATATATTTT,TRBV6-1,many,TRBJ1-3,NA
CASSPGRAAGSPLHF,TGTGCCAGCAGCCCAGGGAGGGCAGCGGGGTCACCCCTCCACTTT,TRBV7-8,many,TRBJ1-6,NA
CSVPGQGPYEQYF,TGCAGTGTCCCGGGACAGGGACCCTACGAGCAGTACTTC,TRBV20-1,many,TRBJ2-7,TRBD1
CASRPGTYETQYF,TGTGCCAGCAGACCAGGGACATACGAGACCCAGTACTTC,TRBV28,NA,TRBJ2-5,NA
CASSWQGDEQFF,TGCGCCAGCAGCTGGCAGGGGGACGAGCAGTTCTTC,TRBV5-1,many,TRBJ2-1,TRBD1
CASSLARETGELFF,TGTGCCAGCAGTTTAGCCAGGGAAACCGGGGAGCTGTTTTTT,TRBV12-3/TRBV12-4,many,TRBJ2-2,NA
CASSVDGSTQETQYF,TGTGCCAGCAGCGTAGACGGCAGCACCCAAGAGACCCAGTACTTC,TRBV9,few,TRBJ2-5,NA
CSARDLATGGSDNSPLHF,TGCAGTGCTAGAGATCTTGCGACAGGGGGCTCGGATAATTCACCCCTCCACTTT,TRBV20-1,many,TRBJ1-6,TRBD1
CASSLGEYEQYF,TGTGCCAGCAGCTTAGGGGAGTACGAGCAGTACTTC,TRBV7-4,NA,TRBJ2-7,NA
CASSPRLAPGEQYF,TGTGCCAGCAGCCCCAGACTAGCGCCGGGCGAGCAGTACTTC,TRBV28,NA,TRBJ2-7,TRBD2
CASSRVVAGSTDTQYF,TGCGCCAGCAGCCGGGTCGTAGCGGGTAGCACAGATACGCAGTATTTT,TRBV4-1,NA,TRBJ2-3,TRBD2
CASSLEGSAREQYF,TGTGCCAGCAGCTTAGAGGGTTCAGCGAGGGAGCAGTACTTC,TRBV7-8,many,TRBJ2-7,NA
CAWSGGRGGNTIYF,TGTGCCTGGAGTGGTGGCAGGGGTGGAAACACCATATATTTT,TRBV30,NA,TRBJ1-3,NA
CASRLPPASGNTDTQYF,TGTGCCAGCAGACTCCCCCCGGCTAGCGGTAACACAGATACGCAGTATTTT,TRBV6-1,NA,TRBJ2-3,TRBD2
CAISSGDLASYEQYF,TGTGCCATCAGTAGTGGGGATCTGGCATCCTACGAGCAGTACTTC,TRBV6-4,NA,TRBJ2-7,NA
CASSLSGGQGGYGYTF,TGTGCCAGCAGCTTGAGTGGCGGACAGGGAGGCTATGGCTACACCTTC,TRBV5-6,NA,TRBJ1-2,TRBD1
CASSPPTVFGEKLFF,TGTGCCAGCTCACCACCGACCGTATTTGGTGAAAAACTGTTTTTT,TRBV18,many,TRBJ1-4,NA
CATGAVGAGDNNEQFF,TGTGCCACCGGTGCGGTGGGCGCGGGGGATAACAATGAGCAGTTCTTC,TRBV24-1,many,TRBJ2-1,TRBD2
CASRQGFEQYF,TGTGCCAGCAGGCAGGGATTCGAGCAGTACTTC,TRBV6-1,many,TRBJ2-7,NA
CASTWRNTEAFF,TGTGCCAGCACCTGGCGGAACACTGAAGCTTTCTTT,TRBV6-1,NA,TRBJ1-1,NA
CASSVTAQGGYEQYF,TGCGCCAGCAGCGTGACAGCGCAAGGGGGCTACGAGCAGTACTTC,TRBV5-1,many,TRBJ2-7,NA
CASSSTGSNEQFF,TGTGCCAGCAGCTCCACAGGGTCCAATGAGCAGTTCTTC,TRBV7-9,many,TRBJ2-1,NA